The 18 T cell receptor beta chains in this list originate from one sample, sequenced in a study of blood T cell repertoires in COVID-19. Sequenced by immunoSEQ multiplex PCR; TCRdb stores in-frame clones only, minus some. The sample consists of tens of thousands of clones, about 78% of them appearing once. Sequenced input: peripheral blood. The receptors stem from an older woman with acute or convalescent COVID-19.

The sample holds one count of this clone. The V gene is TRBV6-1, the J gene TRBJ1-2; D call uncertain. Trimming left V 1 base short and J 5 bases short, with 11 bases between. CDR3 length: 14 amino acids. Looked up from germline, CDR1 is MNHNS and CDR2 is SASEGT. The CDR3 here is CASSEGTASYGYTF. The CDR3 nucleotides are TGTGCCAGCAGTGAAGGGACTGCTTCTTATGGCTACACCTTC.

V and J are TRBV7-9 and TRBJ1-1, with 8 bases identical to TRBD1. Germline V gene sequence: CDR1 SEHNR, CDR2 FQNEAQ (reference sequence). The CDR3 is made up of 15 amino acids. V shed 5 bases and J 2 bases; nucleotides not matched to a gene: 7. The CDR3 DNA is TGTGCCAGCAGCACATGGACAGGGACCAACACTGAAGCTTTCTTT. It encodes CASSTWTGTNTEAFF.

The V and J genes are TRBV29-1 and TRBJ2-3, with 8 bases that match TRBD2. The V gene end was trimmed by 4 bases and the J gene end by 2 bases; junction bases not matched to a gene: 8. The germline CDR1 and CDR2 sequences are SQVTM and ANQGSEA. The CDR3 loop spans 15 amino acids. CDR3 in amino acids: CSVASGGRFTDTQYF. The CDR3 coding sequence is TGCAGCGTTGCAAGCGGGGGCCGATTCACAGATACGCAGTATTTT.

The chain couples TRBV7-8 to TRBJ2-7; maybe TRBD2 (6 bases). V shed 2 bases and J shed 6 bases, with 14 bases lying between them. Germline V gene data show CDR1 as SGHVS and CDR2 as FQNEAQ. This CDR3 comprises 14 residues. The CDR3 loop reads CASSLTGRGSEQYF. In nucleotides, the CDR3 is TGTGCCAGCAGCTTAACTGGCCGGGGGTCCGAGCAGTACTTC.

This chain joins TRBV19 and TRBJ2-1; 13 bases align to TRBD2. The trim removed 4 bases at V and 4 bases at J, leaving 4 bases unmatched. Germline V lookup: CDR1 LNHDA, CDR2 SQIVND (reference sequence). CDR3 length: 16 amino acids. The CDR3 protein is CASSTPGLAGYNEQFF. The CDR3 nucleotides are TGTGCCAGTAGTACCCCGGGACTAGCGGGGTACAATGAGCAGTTCTTC.

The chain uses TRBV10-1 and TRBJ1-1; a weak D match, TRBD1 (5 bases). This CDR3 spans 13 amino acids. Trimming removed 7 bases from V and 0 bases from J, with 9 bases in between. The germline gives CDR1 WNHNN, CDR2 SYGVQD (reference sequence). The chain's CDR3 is CASKRGLNTEAFF. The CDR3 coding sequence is TGCGCCAGCAAAAGGGGCTTGAACACTGAAGCTTTCTTT.

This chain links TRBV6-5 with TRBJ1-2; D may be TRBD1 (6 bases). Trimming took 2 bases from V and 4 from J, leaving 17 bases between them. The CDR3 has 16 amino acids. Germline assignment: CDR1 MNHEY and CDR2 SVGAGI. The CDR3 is CASSYRSGGRAYGYTF. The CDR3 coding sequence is TGTGCCAGCAGTTACAGGAGCGGGGGGCGAGCCTATGGCTACACCTTC.

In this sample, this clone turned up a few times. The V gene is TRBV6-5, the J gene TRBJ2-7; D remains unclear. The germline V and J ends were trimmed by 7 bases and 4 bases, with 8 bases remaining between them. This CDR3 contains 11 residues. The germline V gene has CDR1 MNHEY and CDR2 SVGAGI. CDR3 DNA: TGTGCCAGCACCAACAGTTACGAGCAGTACTTC. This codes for CASTNSYEQYF.

The CDR3 loop reads CASSLEGSQGNSPLHF. The DNA for the CDR3 is TGTGCCAGCAGCTTAGAAGGCTCACAGGGGAATTCACCCCTCCACTTT. This rearrangement joins TRBV7-8 to TRBJ1-6; 7 nucleotides align to TRBD1. The junction had 7 bases not matched to a gene; V was cut back by 1 base and J by 7 bases. Germline CDR1 is SGHVS and CDR2 is FQNEAQ. The CDR3 has 16 residues.

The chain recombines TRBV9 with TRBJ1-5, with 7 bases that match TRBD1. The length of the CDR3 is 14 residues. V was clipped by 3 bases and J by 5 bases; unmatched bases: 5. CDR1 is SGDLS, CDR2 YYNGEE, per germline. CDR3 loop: CASSGYRGDQPQHF. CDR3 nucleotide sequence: TGTGCCAGCAGCGGCTACAGGGGTGATCAGCCCCAGCATTTT.

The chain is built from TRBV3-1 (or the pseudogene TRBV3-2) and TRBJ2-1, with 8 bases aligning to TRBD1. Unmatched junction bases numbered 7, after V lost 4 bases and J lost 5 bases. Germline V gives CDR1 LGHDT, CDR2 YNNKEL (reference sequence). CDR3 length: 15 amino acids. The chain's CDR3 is CASSPRQGNNNEQFF. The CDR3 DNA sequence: TGTGCCAGCAGCCCGCGACAGGGGAACAACAATGAGCAGTTCTTC.

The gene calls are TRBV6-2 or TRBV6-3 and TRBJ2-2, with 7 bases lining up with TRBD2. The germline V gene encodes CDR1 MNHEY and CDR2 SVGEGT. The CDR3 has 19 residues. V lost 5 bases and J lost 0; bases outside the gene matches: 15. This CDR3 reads CASSQTRPLGLSNTGELFF. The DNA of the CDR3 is TGTGCCAGCAGTCAAACCCGCCCGCTGGGACTATCGAACACCGGGGAGCTGTTTTTT.

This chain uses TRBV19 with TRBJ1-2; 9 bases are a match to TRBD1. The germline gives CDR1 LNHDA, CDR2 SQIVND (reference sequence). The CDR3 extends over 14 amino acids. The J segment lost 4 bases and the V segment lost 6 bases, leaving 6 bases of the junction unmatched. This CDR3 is CASRVPGQGYGYTF. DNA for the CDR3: TGTGCCAGTAGAGTCCCGGGACAGGGCTATGGCTACACCTTC.

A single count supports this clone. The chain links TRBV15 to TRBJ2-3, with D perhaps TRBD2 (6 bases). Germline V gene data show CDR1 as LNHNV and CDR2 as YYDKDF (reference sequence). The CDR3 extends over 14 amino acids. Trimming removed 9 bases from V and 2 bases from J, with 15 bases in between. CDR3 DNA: TGTGCCACTGGGAGGCGGAGGGACACAGATACGCAGTATTTT. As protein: CATGRRRDTDTQYF.

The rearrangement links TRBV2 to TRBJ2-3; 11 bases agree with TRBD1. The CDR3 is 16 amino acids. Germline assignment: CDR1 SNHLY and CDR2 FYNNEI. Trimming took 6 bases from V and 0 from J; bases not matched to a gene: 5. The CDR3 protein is CASRSDRGLSTDTQYF. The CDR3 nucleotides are TGTGCCAGCAGATCGGACAGGGGGCTAAGCACAGATACGCAGTATTTT.

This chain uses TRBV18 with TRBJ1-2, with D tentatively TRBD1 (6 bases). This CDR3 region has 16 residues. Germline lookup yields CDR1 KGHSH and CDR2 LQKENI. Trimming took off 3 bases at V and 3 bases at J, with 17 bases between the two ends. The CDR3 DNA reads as TGTGCCAGCTCACCCAACGGGCCGGGGGGCGACTATGGCTACACCTTC. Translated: CASSPNGPGGDYGYTF.

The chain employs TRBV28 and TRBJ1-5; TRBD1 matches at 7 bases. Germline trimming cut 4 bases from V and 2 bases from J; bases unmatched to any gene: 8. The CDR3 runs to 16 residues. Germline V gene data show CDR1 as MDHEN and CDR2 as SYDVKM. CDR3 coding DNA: TGTGCCAGCAGTTCTATTCGACAGGGTCGCAATCAGCCCCAGCATTTT. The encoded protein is CASSSIRQGRNQPQHF.

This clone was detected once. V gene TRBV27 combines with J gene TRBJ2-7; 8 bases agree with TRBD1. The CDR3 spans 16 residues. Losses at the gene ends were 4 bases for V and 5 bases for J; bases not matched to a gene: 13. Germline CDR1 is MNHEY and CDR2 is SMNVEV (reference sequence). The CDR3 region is CASSSSRGRRADEQYF. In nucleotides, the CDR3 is TGTGCCAGCAGTTCATCCAGGGGGCGGCGGGCTGACGAGCAGTACTTC.